These T cell receptor beta chains were read from a single sample in a study of early T cells in non-severe SARS-CoV-2 infection. In TCRdb, the 5' RACE reads were re-called with MiXCR into one record per CDR3 protein. The sample lists 26,000 or so distinct CDR3 sequences, 5.5% to 7% occurring once. What was sequenced was whole blood. The receptors come from an adult who was a healthcare worker with PCR-confirmed SARS-CoV-2 infection or an uninfected control (not recorded which). The CDR3 runs from the conserved cysteine through the conserved F or W. A D gene is named only where the DNA matches it firmly. Clone size appears in some rows only: once, few, many, or a class for an expanded clone.

>TRBJ2-7|many|TRBV28|.
CASSPRTVLSYEQYF
TGTGCCAGCAGTCCCCGGACAGTCCTCTCCTACGAGCAGTACTTC
>TRBJ2-3|many|TRBV19|.
CATRPLSGRTDTQYF
TGTGCCACCCGACCCCTCAGCGGGCGGACAGATACGCAGTATTTT
>TRBJ2-3|many|TRBV7-2|.
CASSRDRGPDTQYF
TGTGCCAGCAGCCGAGACCGGGGCCCAGATACGCAGTATTTT
>TRBJ2-1|many|TRBV12-3/TRBV12-4|TRBD2
CASSGGTYNEQFF
TGTGCCAGCAGCGGGGGGACTTACAATGAGCAGTTCTTC
>TRBJ1-2|.|TRBV6-6|.
CASTKGINYGYTF
TGTGCCAGCACCAAGGGAATCAACTATGGCTACACCTTC
>TRBJ2-1|many|TRBV20-1|TRBD2
CSATSGGFRSYNEQFF
TGCAGTGCTACCAGCGGGGGGTTTCGCTCCTACAATGAGCAGTTCTTC
>TRBJ1-1|.|TRBV6-2/TRBV6-3|.
CASTLRQGDTEAFF
TGTGCCAGCACCCTGAGGCAGGGAGACACTGAAGCTTTCTTT
>TRBJ2-2|.|TRBV5-1|.
CASSLVSPDTGELFF
TGCGCCAGCAGCTTGGTCAGCCCCGACACCGGGGAGCTGTTTTTT
>TRBJ2-4|.|TRBV6-2/TRBV6-3|TRBD1
CASSPGTGNNIQYF
TGTGCCAGCTCCCCAGGGACAGGGAATAACATTCAGTACTTC
>TRBJ2-1|many|TRBV5-6|TRBD2
CASQKSGGLSSYNEQFF
TGTGCCAGTCAAAAAAGCGGGGGTCTTAGCTCCTACAATGAGCAGTTCTTC
>TRBJ2-7|many|TRBV7-8|.
CASSFFSSYEQYF
TGTGCCAGCAGCTTTTTCAGTTCCTACGAGCAGTACTTC
>TRBJ2-7|.|TRBV19|TRBD1
CASSMTSPGQGTYEQYF
TGTGCCAGTAGTATGACTTCACCGGGACAGGGAACCTACGAGCAGTACTTC
>TRBJ2-1|.|TRBV7-3|TRBD2
CASSLAGGVDNEQFF
TGTGCCAGCAGCTTAGCGGGGGGAGTGGACAATGAGCAGTTCTTC
>TRBJ1-1|medium-sized|TRBV10-3|.
CAINRKGLDGTEAFF
TGTGCCATCAATAGAAAGGGGCTAGACGGCACTGAAGCTTTCTTT
>TRBJ1-5|medium-sized|TRBV5-6|.
CASSFRGLSSNQPQHF
TGTGCCAGCAGCTTCCGCGGCCTGTCCAGCAATCAGCCCCAGCATTTT